A selection of T cell receptor beta chains follows, all from one sample in a study of beta chain features in type 1 diabetes. Sequenced by immunoSEQ multiplex PCR; TCRdb stores in-frame clones only, minus some. This table has around 250,000 clones, 25% to 30% appearing once. The sequenced material came from central memory CD4+ T cells from blood. These receptors came from a man under 40 in good health. Each CDR3 is given with its conserved first and last residue. D genes are given only for firm matches. Expanded clones get a size class; other rows say once, few or many, or leave the size out.

abundance	v_gene	d_gene	j_gene	CDR3nt	CDR3aa
.	TRBV7-2	.	TRBJ2-1	TGTGCCAGCAGCTTAGTAAGGAGGAACAATGAGCAGTTCTTC	CASSLVRRNNEQFF
.	TRBV7-8	.	TRBJ2-7	TGTGCCAGCAGCCCACGGGCGGGGCCCGGGTACGAGCAGTACTTC	CASSPRAGPGYEQYF
.	TRBV15	.	TRBJ1-5	TGTGCCACCAGCAGAGGAGGGAGGGACCATCAGCCCCAGCATTTT	CATSRGGRDHQPQHF
.	TRBV6-5	.	TRBJ2-2	TGTGCCAGCGGACCGGACGGGAACACCGGGGAGCTGTTTTTT	CASGPDGNTGELFF
few	TRBV30	TRBD1	TRBJ2-3	TGTGCCTGGAGTGTACCGACAGGGCGGTATACGCAGTATTTT	CAWSVPTGRYTQYF
.	TRBV5-6	TRBD1	TRBJ2-1	TGTGCCAGCAGCTTTCAGTTAATCGGACAGGGGGGTAATGAGCAGTTCTTC	CASSFQLIGQGGNEQFF
few	TRBV28	.	TRBJ2-7	TGTGCCAGCAGTTTATCTGGGTACGAGCAGTACTTC	CASSLSGYEQYF
once	TRBV7-8	.	TRBJ2-2	TGTGCCAGCAGCGGACCAGCTTGGTCCGCCGGGGAGCTGTTTTTT	CASSGPAWSAGELFF
once	TRBV10-3	.	TRBJ2-7	TGTGCCGTAGCTGTGGGCCTTTCCTACGAGCAGTACTTC	CAVAVGLSYEQYF
.	TRBV4-1	.	TRBJ1-2	TGCGCCAGCAGCCCCCCCACGGGCAGGGATGGCTACACCTTC	CASSPPTGRDGYTF
.	TRBV5-4	TRBD1	TRBJ1-2	TGTGCCAGCAGCTCCAAGGGAGGGGACAGGGGAACCTATGGCTACACCTTC	CASSSKGGDRGTYGYTF
many	TRBV5-1	.	TRBJ1-2	TGCGCCAGCAGGGTGGAGGCCCGATCTTTTGGCTACACCTTC	CASRVEARSFGYTF
few	TRBV28	TRBD2	TRBJ2-1	TGTGCCAGCAGTCCAGGACTAGCGGGAGGGAGTCCCAATGAGCAGTTCTTC	CASSPGLAGGSPNEQFF
.	TRBV6-5	.	TRBJ2-6	TGTGCCACACGGGGGTTTAGCTCTGGGGCCAACGTCCTGACTTTC	CATRGFSSGANVLTF
few	TRBV29-1	.	TRBJ1-2	TGCAGCGCCGGGACGGACGGAGGCTATGGCTACACCTTC	CSAGTDGGYGYTF
.	TRBV5-6	TRBD2	TRBJ2-1	TGTGCCAGCAGCTGGGGCGCGGGGGGGCCTGTTGGTGAGCAGTTCTTC	CASSWGAGGPVGEQFF
many	TRBV7-2	.	TRBJ2-3	TGTGCCAGCAGCTCGGTGGGGGGAGATACGCAGTATTTT	CASSSVGGDTQYF
.	TRBV6-5	TRBD2	TRBJ2-5	TGTGCCAGCAGAGTAGCGGGGGTAGAGACCCAGTACTTC	CASRVAGVETQYF
.	TRBV7-2	.	TRBJ1-6	TGTGCCAGCAGCCCCCGTTCGCGTGGAGAGTCACCCCTCCACTTT	CASSPRSRGESPLHF
few	TRBV2	TRBD1	TRBJ2-3	TGTGCCAGCACCTTCAGGGGGCGCACAGATACGCAGTATTTT	CASTFRGRTDTQYF
once	TRBV30	.	TRBJ1-5	TGTGCCTGGAGTGTACAATGGGGTGATCAGCCCCAGCATTTT	CAWSVQWGDQPQHF
many	TRBV19	TRBD2	TRBJ2-1	TGTGCCAGTACCCCGGGACTAGCGGGGGGTGAGCAGTTCTTC	CASTPGLAGGEQFF
.	TRBV11-2	TRBD1	TRBJ2-5	TGTGCCAGCCGCGAGACAGGGGTCTCCCAAGAGACCCAGTACTTC	CASRETGVSQETQYF
.	TRBV28	TRBD2	TRBJ2-7	TGTGCCAGCAGCCCCGTGGTAGCGGGGGGGGAGCAGTACTTC	CASSPVVAGGEQYF
.	TRBV2	.	TRBJ1-6	TGTGCCAGCAGTATAAGGGGAGGGAGGGATAATTCACCCCTCCACTTT	CASSIRGGRDNSPLHF
few	TRBV18	.	TRBJ2-7	TGTGCCAGCTCACCGGGGCAGAGAAATCTCTACGAGCAGTACTTC	CASSPGQRNLYEQYF
.	TRBV10-3	.	TRBJ2-5	TGTGCCATCTACGATCTAGGGCGGGAGACCCAGTACTTC	CAIYDLGRETQYF
.	TRBV19	.	TRBJ2-1	TGTGCCAGACATTACAATGAGCAGTTCTTC	CARHYNEQFF
.	TRBV20-1	.	TRBJ1-2	TGCAGTGCTAGACAGGGTAATGGCTACACCTTC	CSARQGNGYTF
many	TRBV19	.	TRBJ2-5	TGTGCCAGTAGTAAGGCCCGAGGGACCCAGTACTTC	CASSKARGTQYF
.	TRBV27	.	TRBJ2-1	TGTGCCAGCAGTTTATCGAGTAGCGGCTACAATGAGCAGTTCTTC	CASSLSSSGYNEQFF
.	TRBV7-2	TRBD1	TRBJ2-1	TGTGCCAGCACCAGACAGGGCGATGAGCAGTTCTTC	CASTRQGDEQFF
few	TRBV19	TRBD2	TRBJ2-7	TGTGCCAGTAGTGGCACGACTAGCGGGAGTTCCTACGAGCAGTACTTC	CASSGTTSGSSYEQYF
few	TRBV30	.	TRBJ1-2	TGTGCCTGGAGTGCGCCCTGGGGTGGCTACACCTTC	CAWSAPWGGYTF
.	TRBV4-2	.	TRBJ2-3	TGTGCCAGCAGCCAAGAGAGGGCTAGCGGCACAGATACGCAGTATTTT	CASSQERASGTDTQYF
.	TRBV18	TRBD2	TRBJ2-7	TGTGCCAGCTCACCGACTAGCGGGGGCTCCTACGAGCAGTACTTC	CASSPTSGGSYEQYF
few	TRBV5-4	.	TRBJ2-3	TGTGCCAGCAGCTCCCAGGGTTATAGCACAGATACGCAGTATTTT	CASSSQGYSTDTQYF
few	TRBV9	.	TRBJ2-1	TGTGCCAGCAGCCCGCCCCCCGCTCTCGGGAATGAGCAGTTCTTC	CASSPPPALGNEQFF
many	TRBV5-4	TRBD1	TRBJ2-1	TGTGCCAGCAGGGCCAAACAGGGGGCATCCTACAATGAGCAGTTCTTC	CASRAKQGASYNEQFF
many	TRBV28	TRBD2	TRBJ2-3	TGTGCCAGCAGTTTAGATCTAGCGGGGGGGACAGATACGCAGTATTTT	CASSLDLAGGTDTQYF
.	TRBV19	TRBD2	TRBJ2-5	TGTGCCAGTAGTAATCCCGGGACTACGATACAAGAGACCCAGTACTTC	CASSNPGTTIQETQYF
few	TRBV6-1	.	TRBJ2-5	TGTGCCAGCCCCCCGTCGGAGACCCAGTACTTC	CASPPSETQYF
.	TRBV5-1	.	TRBJ2-5	TGCGCCAGCAGCTTGGCGGATCTGGAGACCCAGTACTTC	CASSLADLETQYF